Detailed here is one T cell receptor (beta chain). The sample belongs to a study of blood T cell repertoires in COVID-19. Study background: The origin of the acute and convalescent COVID-19 samples was the United States, Italy and Spain. T cells, B-cell-depleted T cells, or PBMCs provided the cDNA or gDNA that served as material.

Using immunoSEQ multiplex PCR, the repertoire was profiled, and TCRdb retains in-frame clones only, with some absent. The sample has under 90,000 clones, roughly 80% seen once. The CDR3 runs to 15 residues. V shed 7 bases and J shed 0 bases, with 13 bases lying between them. Germline V gene data show CDR1 as SGHVS and CDR2 as FQNEAQ. This TCR was sampled from a man older than 75 with acute or convalescent COVID-19. J is TRBJ1-5 and V is TRBV7-8; D is unclear. Sequenced: peripheral blood. The CDR3 region is CASIPDGGSNQPQHF. The CDR3, as DNA: TGTGCCAGCATACCTGACGGAGGTAGCAATCAGCCCCAGCATTTT.